The present TCR beta chain was sequenced within a study of glioma-infiltrating T cells after dendritic cell vaccination. Profiling relied on immunoSEQ multiplex PCR, and the TCRdb table lists in-frame clones only, not all of them. The sample gives over 90,000 clones, around 81% of which show up once; around 12% is in the top ten. The CDR3 runs 11 residues. The trim removed 10 bases at V and 11 bases at J, leaving 9 bases unmatched. CDR1 and CDR2 from the germline V gene are SGHDN and FVKESK. This TCR was sampled from a human donor with glioblastoma. The chain joins TRBV14 to TRBJ2-3; TRBD2 matches at 7 bases. This material consisted of blood, taken before dendritic cell vaccination. As DNA, the CDR3 is TGTGCCACCTCGGGGGGTTATATGCAGTATTTT. This encodes CATSGGYMQYF.